Detailed here is one T cell receptor (beta chain). Its antigen is not identified. The data stem from a study of cytotoxic CD8 clonotypes in ibrutinib-treated CLL. Notes on the study in general: Circulating CD8+ T-cell counts were tracked by baseline clonality, which exceeded that of age-matched healthy donors.

V dropped 3 bases and J dropped 4; count of bases not matched to a gene: 2. The CDR3 is 13 amino acids. Germline values: CDR1 SGHDT, CDR2 YYEEEE. Depths of 1 in 200,000 to 1 in 1 million T cells were the sequencing target. Only in-frame clones appear in the TCRdb table, and some are missing; sequencing was by immunoSEQ multiplex PCR. The sample lists some 35,000 clones; 71% were seen once. The sequence was collected from a human donor with chronic lymphocytic leukemia. The chain combines TRBV5-6 with TRBJ2-5; 8 nucleotides agree with TRBD1. Material: PBMCs, obtained at disease progression, from a patient treated with ibrutinib. In DNA form, the CDR3 reads TGTGCCAGCAGCTGGACAGGGAGAGAGACCCAGTACTTC. It is translated as CASSWTGRETQYF.